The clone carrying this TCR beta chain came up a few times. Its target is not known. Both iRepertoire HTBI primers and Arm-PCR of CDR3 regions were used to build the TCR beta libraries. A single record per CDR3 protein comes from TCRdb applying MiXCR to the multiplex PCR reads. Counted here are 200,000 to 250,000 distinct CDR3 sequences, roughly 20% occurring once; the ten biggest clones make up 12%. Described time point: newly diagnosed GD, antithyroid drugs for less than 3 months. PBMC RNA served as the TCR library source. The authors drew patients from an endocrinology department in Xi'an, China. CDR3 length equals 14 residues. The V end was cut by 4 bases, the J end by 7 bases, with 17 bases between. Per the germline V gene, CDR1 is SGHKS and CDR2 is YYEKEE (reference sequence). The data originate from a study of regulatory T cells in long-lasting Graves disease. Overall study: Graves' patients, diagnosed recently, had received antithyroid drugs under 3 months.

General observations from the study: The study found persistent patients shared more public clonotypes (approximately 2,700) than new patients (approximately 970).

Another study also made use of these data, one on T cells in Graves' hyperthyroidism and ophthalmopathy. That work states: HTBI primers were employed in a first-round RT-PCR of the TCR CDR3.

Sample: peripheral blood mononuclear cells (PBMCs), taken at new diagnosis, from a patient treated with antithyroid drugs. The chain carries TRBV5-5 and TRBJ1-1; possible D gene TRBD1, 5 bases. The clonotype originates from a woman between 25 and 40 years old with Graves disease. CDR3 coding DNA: TGTGCCAGCAGCCGTGAGGAGGGGTCCGGTGAAGCTTTCTTT. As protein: CASSREEGSGEAFF.